The clone carrying this T cell receptor beta chain was detected a few times. Its antigen is currently unknown. Conversion of TCR transcripts into cDNA relied on 5'RACE template switching, which added a universal primer site and UMIs. TCRdb ran MiXCR on the 5' RACE reads and lists one entry per CDR3 protein. The sample contains about 340,000 distinct CDR3 sequences, 8.7% of which appear only once. V was cut by 7 bases and J by 7 bases, with 16 bases left in between. The germline gives CDR1 MNHNY, CDR2 SVGAGI (reference sequence). CDR3 length: 13 residues. The data are from a study of T cells after yellow fever vaccination. Study outcomes and limitations: Most primary-vaccination clones recurred post-booster (about 96% CD4, 88% CD8). When the response was secondary, it was weaker but reached its peak faster, day 5 versus 15.

The source of this sequence is a young man who received the YFV17D yellow fever vaccine. The chain is built from TRBV6-6 and TRBJ1-2; possibly TRBD1 for D (5 bases). The specimen comprised PBMCs, sampled on the day of the first yellow fever vaccination. CDR3 coding DNA: TGTGCCAGCAAGGCGTCGGCAGGGTCTGGCTACACCTTC. Encoded protein: CASKASAGSGYTF.